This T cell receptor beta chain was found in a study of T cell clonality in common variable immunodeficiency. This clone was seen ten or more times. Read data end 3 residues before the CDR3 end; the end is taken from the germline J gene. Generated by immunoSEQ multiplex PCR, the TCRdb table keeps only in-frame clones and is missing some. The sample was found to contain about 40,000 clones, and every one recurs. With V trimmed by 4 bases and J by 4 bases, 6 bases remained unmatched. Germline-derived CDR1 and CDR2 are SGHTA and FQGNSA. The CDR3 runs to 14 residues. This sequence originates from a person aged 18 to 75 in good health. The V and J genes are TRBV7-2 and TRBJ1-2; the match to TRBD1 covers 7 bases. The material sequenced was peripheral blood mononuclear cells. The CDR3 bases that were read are TGTGCCAGCAGCTCCCACAGGGGCACCTATGGC. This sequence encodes CASSSHRGTYG. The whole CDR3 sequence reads CASSSHRGTYGYTF.